The present TCR beta chain was sequenced within a study of low-dose radiotherapy and immunotherapy resistance in tumors. Study-wide background: Dosing for Cohort 2 consisted of 1 Gy per fraction every two weeks, reaching a total of 13 Gy over 26 weeks.

Stated time point: before trial treatment. Those eligible were patients bearing advanced solid tumors lacking tumor-infiltrating lymphocytes. This clonotype was counted at least ten times. The V end was cut by 0 bases, the J end by 6 bases, with 6 bases between. Germline values: CDR1 MNHEY, CDR2 SVGEGT. The CDR3 has 14 residues. Primers targeting TRAV and TRBV primed first-strand cDNA, covering alpha and beta chains. Both a constant-region primer and a V-primer adapter served to amplify TCRs across 15 to 20 PCR cycles. Using its own MiXCR run on the reads, TCRdb lists one record per CDR3 protein. The sample yields around 68,000 distinct CDR3 sequences, approximately 25% seen once.

This receptor was obtained from a male donor with rectosigmoid adenocarcinoma. The source was PBMCs, collected before treatment. The rearrangement uses TRBV6-2 or TRBV6-3 and TRBJ1-6; D is ambiguous. CDR3 coding DNA: TGTGCCAGCAGTTACTCTCCGGGTAATTCACCCCTCCACTTT. Translation gives CASSYSPGNSPLHF.